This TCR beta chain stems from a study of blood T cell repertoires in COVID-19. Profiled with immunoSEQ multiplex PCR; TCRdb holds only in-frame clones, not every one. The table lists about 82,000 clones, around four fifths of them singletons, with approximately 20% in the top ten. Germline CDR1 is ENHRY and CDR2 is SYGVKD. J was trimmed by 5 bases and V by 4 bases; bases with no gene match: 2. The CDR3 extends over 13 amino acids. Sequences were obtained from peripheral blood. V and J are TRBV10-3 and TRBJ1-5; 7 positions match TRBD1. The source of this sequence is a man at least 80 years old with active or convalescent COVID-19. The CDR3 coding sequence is TGTGCCATCAGTGGACAGGGTGATCAGCCCCAGCATTTT. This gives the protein CAISGQGDQPQHF.